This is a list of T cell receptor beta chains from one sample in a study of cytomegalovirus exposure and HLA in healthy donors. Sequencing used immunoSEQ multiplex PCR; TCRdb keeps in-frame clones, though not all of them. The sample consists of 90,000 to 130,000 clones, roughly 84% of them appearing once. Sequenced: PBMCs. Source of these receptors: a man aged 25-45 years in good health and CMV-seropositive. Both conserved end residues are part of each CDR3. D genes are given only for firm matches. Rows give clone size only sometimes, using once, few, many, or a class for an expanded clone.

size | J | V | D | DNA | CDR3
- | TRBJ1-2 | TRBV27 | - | TGTGCCAGCAGCGCAGGGTATGGCTACACCTTC | CASSAGYGYTF
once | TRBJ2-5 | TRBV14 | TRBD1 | TGTGCCAGCAGCCACCTGAACAGGGGGCTAGAGACCCAGTACTTC | CASSHLNRGLETQYF
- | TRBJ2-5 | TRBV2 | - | TGTGCCAGCAGTGAAGTCCTAGCCGAAGAGACCCAGTACTTC | CASSEVLAEETQYF
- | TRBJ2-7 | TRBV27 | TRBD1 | TGTGCCAGGACCCCGGACAGGGGGCGCGGCGAGCAGTACTTC | CARTPDRGRGEQYF
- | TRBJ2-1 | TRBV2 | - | TGTGCCAGCGACCCAGCCCCGGAGGCTTATGAGCAGTTCTTC | CASDPAPEAYEQFF
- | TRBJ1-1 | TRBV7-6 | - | TGTGCCAGCAGCTTACCAGGGGAGAACACTGAAGCTTTCTTT | CASSLPGENTEAFF
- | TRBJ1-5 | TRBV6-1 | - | TGTGCCAGCAGGACAGATGATCAGCCCCAGCATTTT | CASRTDDQPQHF
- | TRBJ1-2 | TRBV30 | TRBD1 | TGTGCCTGGAGTGTACAGGGGGCTACCGGCTACACCTTC | CAWSVQGATGYTF
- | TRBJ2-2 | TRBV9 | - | TGTGCCAGCAGCGTAGGAGGAGGGGTGAACACCGGGGAGCTGTTTTTT | CASSVGGGVNTGELFF
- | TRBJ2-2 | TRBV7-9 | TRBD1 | TGTGCCAGCAGCTTAGGAACAGGGGAGAACACCGGGGAGCTGTTTTTT | CASSLGTGENTGELFF
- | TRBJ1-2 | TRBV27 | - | TGTGCCAGCAGTTCTTTAAAGGACTGGAACTATGGCTACACCTTC | CASSSLKDWNYGYTF
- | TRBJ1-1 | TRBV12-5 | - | TGTGCTAGTGGTTTCCAGACAATACAGGGAAACACTGAAGCTTTCTTT | CASGFQTIQGNTEAFF
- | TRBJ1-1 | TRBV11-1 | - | TGTGCCAGCAGCTTACACGGGTACAGAGGGACTGAAGCTTTCTTT | CASSLHGYRGTEAFF
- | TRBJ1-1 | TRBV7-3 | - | TGTGCCAGCAGCTCCATCGAGGGGGCTGAAGCTTTCTTT | CASSSIEGAEAFF
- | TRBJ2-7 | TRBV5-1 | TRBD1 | TGCGCCAGCAGCTTGGGGACAGGAAGGACCTACGAGCAGTACTTC | CASSLGTGRTYEQYF
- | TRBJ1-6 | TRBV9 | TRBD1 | TGTGCCAGCAGCGCAGACAGGGATTCCTATAATTCACCCCTCCACTTT | CASSADRDSYNSPLHF
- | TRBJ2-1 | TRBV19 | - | TGTGCCAGTAGTATTGCGGGGGCCATTTACAATGAGCAGTTCTTC | CASSIAGAIYNEQFF
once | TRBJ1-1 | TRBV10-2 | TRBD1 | TGCGCCAGCAAGGGTCCGGGACAGGGACTTTTGAACACTGAAGCTTTCTTT | CASKGPGQGLLNTEAFF
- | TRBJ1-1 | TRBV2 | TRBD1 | TGTGCCAGCAGGCAGGGACAGGGTTCGAGCACTGAAGCTTTCTTT | CASRQGQGSSTEAFF
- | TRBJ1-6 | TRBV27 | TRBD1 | TGTGCCAGCAGTCCGGGACAGGGTCATTCACCCCTCCACTTT | CASSPGQGHSPLHF
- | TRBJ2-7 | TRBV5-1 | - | TGCGCCAGCAGCCAAGACAGTGGCAGCTCCTACGAGCAGTACTTC | CASSQDSGSSYEQYF
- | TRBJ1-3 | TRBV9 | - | TGTGCCAGCAGCGTAGATATCGGGGGTCCTGGAAACACCATATATTTT | CASSVDIGGPGNTIYF
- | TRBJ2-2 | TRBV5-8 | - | TGTGCCAGCAGCCCTTTCAGTGTCACCGGGGAGCTGTTTTTT | CASSPFSVTGELFF
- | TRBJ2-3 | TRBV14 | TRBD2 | TGTGCCAGCAGCCAAGTTGACCAGCGGGGCGGCCCTCTCACAGATACGCAGTATTTT | CASSQVDQRGGPLTDTQYF
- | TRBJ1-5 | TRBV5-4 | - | TGTGCCAGCAGCTTGAAGGGGAGCAATCAGCCCCAGCATTTT | CASSLKGSNQPQHF
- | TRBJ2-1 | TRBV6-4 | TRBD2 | TGTGCCAGCAGTCTTGGACTAGCACCCAATGAGCAGTTCTTC | CASSLGLAPNEQFF
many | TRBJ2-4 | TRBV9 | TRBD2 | TGTGCCAGCAGCCTCGGGGGGGCCGGAAACATTCAGTACTTC | CASSLGGAGNIQYF
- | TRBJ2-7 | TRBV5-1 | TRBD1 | TGCGCCACCAGAAGTGGGACAGGGGGCTCCCTTTACGAGCAGTACTTC | CATRSGTGGSLYEQYF
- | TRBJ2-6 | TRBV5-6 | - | TGTGCCAGCAGCCGGGATACGAGCTCTGGGGCCAACGTCCTGACTTTC | CASSRDTSSGANVLTF
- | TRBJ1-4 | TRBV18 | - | TGTGCCAGCTCACTGGACAGAAATAATGAAAAACTGTTTTTT | CASSLDRNNEKLFF
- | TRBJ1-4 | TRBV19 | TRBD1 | TGTGCCAGTAGTAGGACAGGGGGTTCGTCTAATGAAAAACTGTTTTTT | CASSRTGGSSNEKLFF
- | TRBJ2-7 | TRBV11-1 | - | TGTGCCAGCAGCTTAAGTAACACGTTCTACGAGCAGTACTTC | CASSLSNTFYEQYF
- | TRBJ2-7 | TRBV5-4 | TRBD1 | TGTGCCAGCAGCTATGGTTCAGGGGGCGTCGAGCAGTACTTC | CASSYGSGGVEQYF
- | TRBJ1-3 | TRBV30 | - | TGTGCCTGGAGTGTTCGGGGTTCTGGAAACACCATATATTTT | CAWSVRGSGNTIYF
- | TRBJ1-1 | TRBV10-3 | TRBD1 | TGTGCCATCAGCGCCGACAGGGGTGGTACTGAAGCTTTCTTT | CAISADRGGTEAFF
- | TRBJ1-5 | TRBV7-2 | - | TGTGCCAGCACCCAGGCGGGGCCTAGCAATCAGCCCCAGCATTTT | CASTQAGPSNQPQHF
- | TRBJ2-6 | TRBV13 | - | TGTGCCAGCAGCTTAGGAGGGGGAAAGAGCTCTGGGGCCAACGTCCTGACTTTC | CASSLGGGKSSGANVLTF
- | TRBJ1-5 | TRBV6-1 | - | TGTGCCAGCAGTTCCCAGGGGAATAATCAGCCCCAGCATTTT | CASSSQGNNQPQHF
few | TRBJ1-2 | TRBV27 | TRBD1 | TGTGCCAGCAGTCCCCATGGGACAGGGGGCAAGGGCTACACCTTC | CASSPHGTGGKGYTF
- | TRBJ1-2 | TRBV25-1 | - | TGTGCCAGCAGTGCCCATGCACCGGGAGACTATGGCTACACCTTC | CASSAHAPGDYGYTF
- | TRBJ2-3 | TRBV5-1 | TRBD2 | TGCGCCAGCAGCCTAACTAGCGGGGGCACAGATACGCAGTATTTT | CASSLTSGGTDTQYF
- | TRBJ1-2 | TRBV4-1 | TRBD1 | TGCGCCAGCAGCCACCCGACAGGGTTTGGCTACACCTTC | CASSHPTGFGYTF